The 3 T cell receptor beta chains below all came from one sample that was sequenced in a study of T cell changes during pregnancy in multiple sclerosis. Data came from immunoSEQ multiplex PCR; TCRdb stores just in-frame clones and leaves some out. The table records fewer than 75,000 clones, less than 95% of them present only once. The source material was peripheral blood, sampled after pregnancy. These receptors were obtained from a female donor in good health, enrolled as a control in a pregnancy study.

The V gene is TRBV10-3, the J gene TRBJ2-5; tentative D call: TRBD1 (6 bases). V lost 2 bases, J lost 5 bases, and 12 bases lay in between. CDR1 ENHRY and CDR2 SYGVKD come from the germline V gene. The CDR3 consists of 14 residues. CDR3 nucleotides: TGTGCCATCAGTGAGAGGGGGACGTCCGAGACCCAGTACTTC. Protein product: CAISERGTSETQYF.

The V gene is TRBV6-6, the J gene TRBJ1-5; a weak D match, TRBD1 (6 bases). The CDR3 consists of 14 residues. CDR1 and CDR2 (germline): MNHNY, SVGAGI (reference sequence). V was cut by 7 bases and J by 2 bases, with 12 bases left in between. The CDR3 sequence: CASNSGDGNQPQHF. Here the CDR3 DNA reads TGTGCCAGCAATTCAGGGGACGGCAATCAGCCCCAGCATTTT.

Written as DNA, the CDR3 is TGTGCCAGTAGTATAAAGAGCAGGGGCAATCAGCCCCAGCATTTT. Its translation is CASSIKSRGNQPQHF. The J gene is TRBJ1-5, the V gene TRBV19; a possible D gene is TRBD1 (5 bases). The CDR3 contains 15 residues. The germline gives CDR1 LNHDA, CDR2 SQIVND (reference sequence). V was pared by 2 bases and J by 2 bases, with 10 bases between.